The TCR beta chain described here comes from a study of identical twins. Of note for this clonotype: Its target is unknown.

CDR1 DFQATT and CDR2 SNEGSKA come from the germline V gene (reference sequence). This CDR3 is built from 15 residues. Trimming removed 4 bases at V and 0 bases at J, with 10 bases between. TCRdb recomputed calls from the 5' RACE reads with MiXCR, one row per CDR3 protein. The sample consists of about 240,000 distinct CDR3 sequences, more than 9% of them appearing once. Whole-study findings and limits: Conclusions relied on cross-sectional statistical analysis, not following the same donors. Excess sharing by twins proved weaker in beta out-of-frame sequences. Among out-of-frame alpha sequences shared by twins, low generation probability occurred in excess.

Healthy Caucasian donors formed the entire cohort. Sequencing was carried out using memory T cells sorted from blood. The source of this sequence is a man aged 50 or older in good health. The chain has TRBV20-1 and TRBJ1-6, with no clear D. The CDR3 DNA sequence: TGCAGTGCTATGGCCCTCAGCTCCTATAATTCACCCCTCCACTTT. Translating gives CSAMALSSYNSPLHF.